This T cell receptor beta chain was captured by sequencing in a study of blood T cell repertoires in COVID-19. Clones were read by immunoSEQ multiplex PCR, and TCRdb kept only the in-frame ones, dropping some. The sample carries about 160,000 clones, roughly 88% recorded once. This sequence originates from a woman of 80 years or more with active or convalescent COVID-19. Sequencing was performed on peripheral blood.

The CDR3, as DNA: TGTGCCAGCAGCTTAATTGCGGGGACCTCATACAATGAGCAGTTCTTC. Its protein is CASSLIAGTSYNEQFF. The rearrangement joins TRBV7-3 to TRBJ2-1, with a tentative D call TRBD2 (6 bases). The germline CDR1 and CDR2 sequences are SGHTA and FQGTGA. Deletions cut 1 base from V and 4 bases from J, with 14 bases between. This CDR3 contains 16 residues.